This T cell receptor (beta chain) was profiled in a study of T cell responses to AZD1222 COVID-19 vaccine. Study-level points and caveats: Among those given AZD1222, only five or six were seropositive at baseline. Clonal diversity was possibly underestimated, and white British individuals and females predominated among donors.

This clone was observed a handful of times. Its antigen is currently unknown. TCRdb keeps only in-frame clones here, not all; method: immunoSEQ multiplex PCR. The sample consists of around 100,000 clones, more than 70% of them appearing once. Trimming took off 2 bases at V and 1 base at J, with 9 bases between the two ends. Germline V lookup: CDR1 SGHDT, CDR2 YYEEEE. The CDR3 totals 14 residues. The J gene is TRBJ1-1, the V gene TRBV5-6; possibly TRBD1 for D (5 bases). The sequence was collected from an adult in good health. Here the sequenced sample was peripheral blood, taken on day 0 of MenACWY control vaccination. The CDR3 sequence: CASSFGTGNTEAFF. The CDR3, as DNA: TGTGCCAGCAGCTTCGGGACTGGGAACACTGAAGCTTTCTTT. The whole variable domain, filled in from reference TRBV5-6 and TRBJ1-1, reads DAGVTQSPTHLIKTRGQQVTLRCSPKSGHDTVSWYQQALGQGPQFIFQYYEEEERQRGNFPDRFSGHQFPNYSSELNVNALLLGDSALYLCASSFGTGNTEAFFGQGTRLTVV.